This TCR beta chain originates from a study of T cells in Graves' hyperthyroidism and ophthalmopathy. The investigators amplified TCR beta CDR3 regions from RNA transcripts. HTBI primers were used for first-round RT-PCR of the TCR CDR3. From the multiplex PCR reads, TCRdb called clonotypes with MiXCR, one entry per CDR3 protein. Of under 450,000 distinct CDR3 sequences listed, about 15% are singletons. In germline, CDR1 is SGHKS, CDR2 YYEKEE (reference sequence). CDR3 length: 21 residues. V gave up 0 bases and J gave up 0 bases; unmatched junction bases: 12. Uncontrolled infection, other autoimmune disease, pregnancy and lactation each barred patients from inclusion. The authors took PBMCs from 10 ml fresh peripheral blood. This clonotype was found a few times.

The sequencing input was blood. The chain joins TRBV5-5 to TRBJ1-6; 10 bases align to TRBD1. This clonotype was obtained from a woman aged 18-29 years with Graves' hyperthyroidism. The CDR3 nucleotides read TGTGCCAGCAGCTTGGATCTCCGGGACAGGGGTCTAACCTCCTATAATTCACCCCTCCACTTT. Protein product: CASSLDLRDRGLTSYNSPLHF.